Included here is one TCR beta chain sequence, with context. This likely comes from a read error, as the CDR3 has no conserved phenylalanine or tryptophan at its end. The limits of the CDR3 on the DNA are not certain, so only TCRdb's listed CDR3 is given. The data derive from a study of tumor and adjacent non-tumor tissue in lung cancer. The V gene's germline CDR1 is DFQATT and CDR2 SNEGSKA (reference sequence). The CDR3 contains 8 residues when both ends are counted. Three rounds of nested PCR, following a modified ARM-PCR protocol, produced the TCRbeta library. TCRdb independently ran MiXCR on the multiplex PCR reads; one entry per CDR3 protein. The sample yields 70,000 to 90,000 distinct CDR3 sequences, 65% to 90% seen once. No cell sorting was done before RNA was extracted from the tissue.

The gene calls are TRBV20-1 and TRBJ2-1. Sequencing input: lung tumor tissue. This receptor was taken from a woman between 50 and 59 years old with non-small cell lung cancer. The CDR3 region is CSTRDGSL.